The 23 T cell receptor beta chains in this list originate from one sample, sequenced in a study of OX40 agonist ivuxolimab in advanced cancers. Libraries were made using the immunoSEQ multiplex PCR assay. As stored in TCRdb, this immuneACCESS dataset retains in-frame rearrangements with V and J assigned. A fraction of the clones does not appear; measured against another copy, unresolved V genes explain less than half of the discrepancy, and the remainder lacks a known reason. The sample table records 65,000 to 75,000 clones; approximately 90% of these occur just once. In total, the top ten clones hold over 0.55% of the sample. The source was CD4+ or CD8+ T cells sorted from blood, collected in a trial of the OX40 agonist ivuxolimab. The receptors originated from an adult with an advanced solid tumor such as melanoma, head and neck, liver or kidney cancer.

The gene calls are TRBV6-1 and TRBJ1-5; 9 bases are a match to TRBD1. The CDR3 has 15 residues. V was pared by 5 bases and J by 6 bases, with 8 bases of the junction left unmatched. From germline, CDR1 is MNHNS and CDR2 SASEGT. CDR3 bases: TGTGCCAGCAGTCTACAGGGGGCGATTGTTCAGCCCCAGCATTTT. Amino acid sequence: CASSLQGAIVQPQHF.

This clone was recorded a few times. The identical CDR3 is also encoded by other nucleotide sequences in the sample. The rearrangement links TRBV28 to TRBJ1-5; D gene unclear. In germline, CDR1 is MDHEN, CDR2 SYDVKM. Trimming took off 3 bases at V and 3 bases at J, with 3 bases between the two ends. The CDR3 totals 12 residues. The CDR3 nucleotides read TGTGCCAGCAGTTTTTCCAATCAGCCCCAGCATTTT. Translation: CASSFSNQPQHF.

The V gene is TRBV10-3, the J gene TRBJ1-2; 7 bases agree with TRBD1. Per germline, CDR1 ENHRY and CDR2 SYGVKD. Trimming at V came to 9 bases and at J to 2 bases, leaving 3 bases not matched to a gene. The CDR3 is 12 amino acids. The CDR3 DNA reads TGTGCCATTGAACAGGGGAACTATGGCTACACCTTC. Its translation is CAIEQGNYGYTF.

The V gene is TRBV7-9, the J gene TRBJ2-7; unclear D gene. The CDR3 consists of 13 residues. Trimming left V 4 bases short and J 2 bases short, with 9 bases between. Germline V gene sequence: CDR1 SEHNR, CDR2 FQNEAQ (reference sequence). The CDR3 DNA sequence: TGTGCCAGCAGCTCGTACCAGGCCTACGAGCAGTACTTC. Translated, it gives CASSSYQAYEQYF.

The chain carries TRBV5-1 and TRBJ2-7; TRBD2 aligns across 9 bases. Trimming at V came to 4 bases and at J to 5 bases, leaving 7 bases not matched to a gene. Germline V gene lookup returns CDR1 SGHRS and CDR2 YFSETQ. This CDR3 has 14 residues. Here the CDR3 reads CASSPGTSRHEQYF. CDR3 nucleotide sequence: TGCGCCAGCAGCCCCGGGACTAGCAGACACGAGCAGTACTTC.

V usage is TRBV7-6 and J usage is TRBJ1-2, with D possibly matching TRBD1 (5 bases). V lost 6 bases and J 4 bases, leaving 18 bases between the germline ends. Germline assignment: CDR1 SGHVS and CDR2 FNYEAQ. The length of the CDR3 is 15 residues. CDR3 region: CASSKLYSDSYGYTF. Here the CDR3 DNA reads TGTGCCAGCAGTAAATTATATAGCGACAGCTATGGCTACACCTTC.

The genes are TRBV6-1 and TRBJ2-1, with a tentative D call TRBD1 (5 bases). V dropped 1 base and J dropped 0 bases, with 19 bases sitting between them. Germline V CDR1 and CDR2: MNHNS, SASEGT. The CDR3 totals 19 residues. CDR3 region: CASSEGGLLHTTSYNEQFF. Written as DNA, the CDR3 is TGTGCCAGCAGTGAAGGGGGCCTATTACATACCACCTCCTACAATGAGCAGTTCTTC.

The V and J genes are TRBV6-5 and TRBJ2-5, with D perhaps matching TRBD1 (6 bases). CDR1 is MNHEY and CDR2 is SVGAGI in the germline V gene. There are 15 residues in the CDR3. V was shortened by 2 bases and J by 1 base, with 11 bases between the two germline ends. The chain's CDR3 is CASSYLTGSQETQYF. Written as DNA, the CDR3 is TGTGCCAGCAGTTACCTTACAGGGTCCCAAGAGACCCAGTACTTC.

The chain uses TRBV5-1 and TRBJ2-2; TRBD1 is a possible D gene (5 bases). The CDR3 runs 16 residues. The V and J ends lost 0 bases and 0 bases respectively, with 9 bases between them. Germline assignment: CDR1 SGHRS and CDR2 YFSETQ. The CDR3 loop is CASSLGGRSNTGELFF. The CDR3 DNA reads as TGCGCCAGCAGCTTGGGGGGCAGATCGAACACCGGGGAGCTGTTTTTT.

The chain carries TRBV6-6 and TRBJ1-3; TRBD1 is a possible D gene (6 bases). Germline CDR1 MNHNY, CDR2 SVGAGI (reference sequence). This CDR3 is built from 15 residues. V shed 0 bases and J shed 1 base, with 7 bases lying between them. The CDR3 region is CASSYSGTSGNTIYF. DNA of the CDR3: TGTGCCAGCAGTTACTCAGGGACATCTGGAAACACCATATATTTT.

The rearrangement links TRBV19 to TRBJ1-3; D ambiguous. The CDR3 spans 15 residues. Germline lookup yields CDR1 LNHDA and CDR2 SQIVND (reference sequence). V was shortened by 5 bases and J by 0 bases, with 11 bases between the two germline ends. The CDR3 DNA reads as TGTGCCAGTAGTCTTTTGATGAGCTCTGGAAACACCATATATTTT. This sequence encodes CASSLLMSSGNTIYF.

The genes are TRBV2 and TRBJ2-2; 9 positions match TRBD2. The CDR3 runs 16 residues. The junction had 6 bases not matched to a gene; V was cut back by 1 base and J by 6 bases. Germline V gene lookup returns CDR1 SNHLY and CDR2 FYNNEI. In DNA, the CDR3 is TGTGCCAGCAGTGAAGGCGGGGGGGCCATGGCCGGGGAGCTGTTTTTT. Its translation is CASSEGGGAMAGELFF.

The CDR3 protein is CASSWEGFSLGKLFF. CDR3 bases: TGTGCCAGCAGTTGGGAGGGATTCAGTTTGGGGAAACTGTTTTTT. This chain joins TRBV6-6 and TRBJ1-4, with unresolved D. The germline gives CDR1 MNHNY, CDR2 SVGAGI (reference sequence). This CDR3 contains 15 residues. Deletions cut 4 bases from V and 11 bases from J, with 20 bases between.

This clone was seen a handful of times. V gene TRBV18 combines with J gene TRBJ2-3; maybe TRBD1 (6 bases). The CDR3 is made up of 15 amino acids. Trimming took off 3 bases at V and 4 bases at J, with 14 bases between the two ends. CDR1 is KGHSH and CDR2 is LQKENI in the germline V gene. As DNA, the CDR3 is TGTGCCAGCTCACCCGCAGGGGTAGTGGCAGATACGCAGTATTTT. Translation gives CASSPAGVVADTQYF. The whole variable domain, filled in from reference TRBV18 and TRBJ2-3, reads NAGVMQNPRHLVRRRGQEARLRCSPMKGHSHVYWYRQLPEEGLKFMVYLQKENIIDESGMPKERFSAEFPKEGPSILRIQQVVRGDSAAYFCASSPAGVVADTQYFGPGTRLTVL.

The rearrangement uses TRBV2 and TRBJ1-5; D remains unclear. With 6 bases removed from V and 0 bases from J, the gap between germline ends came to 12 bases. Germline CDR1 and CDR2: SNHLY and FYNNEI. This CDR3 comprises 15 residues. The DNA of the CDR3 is TGTGCCAGCAGACCCGCCCAGACTAGCAATCAGCCCCAGCATTTT. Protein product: CASRPAQTSNQPQHF.

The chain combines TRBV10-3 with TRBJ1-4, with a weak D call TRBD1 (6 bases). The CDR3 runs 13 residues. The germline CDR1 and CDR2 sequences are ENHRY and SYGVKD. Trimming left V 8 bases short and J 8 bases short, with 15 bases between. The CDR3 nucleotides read TGTGCCATCGGCTGGGGGCAAGGCGAAAAACTGTTTTTT. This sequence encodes CAIGWGQGEKLFF.

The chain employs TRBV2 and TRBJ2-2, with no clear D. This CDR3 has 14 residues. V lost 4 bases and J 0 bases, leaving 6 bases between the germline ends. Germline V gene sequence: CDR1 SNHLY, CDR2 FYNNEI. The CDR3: CASSGQTNTGELFF. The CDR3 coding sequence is TGTGCCAGCAGTGGACAAACGAACACCGGGGAGCTGTTTTTT. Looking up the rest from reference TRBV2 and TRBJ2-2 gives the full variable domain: EPEVTQTPSHQVTQMGQEVILRCVPISNHLYFYWYRQILGQKVEFLVSFYNNEISEKSEIFDDQFSVERPDGSNFTLKIRSTKLEDSAMYFCASSGQTNTGELFFGEGSRLTVL.

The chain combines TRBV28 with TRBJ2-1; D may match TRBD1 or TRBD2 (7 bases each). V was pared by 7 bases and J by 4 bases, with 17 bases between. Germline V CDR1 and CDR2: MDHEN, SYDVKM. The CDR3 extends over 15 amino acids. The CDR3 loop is CASTVQGGRYNEQFF. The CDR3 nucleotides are TGTGCCAGCACCGTGCAGGGGGGGAGGTACAATGAGCAGTTCTTC.

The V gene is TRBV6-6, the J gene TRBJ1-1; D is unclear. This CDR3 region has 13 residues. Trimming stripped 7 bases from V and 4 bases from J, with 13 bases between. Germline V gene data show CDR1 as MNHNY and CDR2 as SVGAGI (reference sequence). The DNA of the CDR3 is TGTGCCAGCACCAAATCCTTGCGCACTGAAGCTTTCTTT. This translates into CASTKSLRTEAFF.

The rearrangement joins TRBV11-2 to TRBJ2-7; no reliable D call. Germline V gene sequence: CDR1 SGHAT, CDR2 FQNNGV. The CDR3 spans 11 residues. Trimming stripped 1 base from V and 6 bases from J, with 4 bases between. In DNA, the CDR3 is TGTGCCAGCAGCTTAGTTGGCGAGCAGTACTTC. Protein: CASSLVGEQYF.

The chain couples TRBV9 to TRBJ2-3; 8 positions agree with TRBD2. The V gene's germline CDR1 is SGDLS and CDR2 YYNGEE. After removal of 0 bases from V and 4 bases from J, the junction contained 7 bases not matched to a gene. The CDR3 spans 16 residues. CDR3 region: CASSVGVGGAADTQYF. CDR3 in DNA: TGTGCCAGCAGCGTAGGGGTCGGGGGGGCGGCAGATACGCAGTATTTT.

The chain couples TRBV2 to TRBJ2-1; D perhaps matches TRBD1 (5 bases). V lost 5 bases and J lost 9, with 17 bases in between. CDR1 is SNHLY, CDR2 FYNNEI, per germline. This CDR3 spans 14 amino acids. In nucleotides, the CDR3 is TGTGCCAGCAGTCGAAGCAGGGAACTGGGTGAGCAGTTCTTC. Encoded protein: CASSRSRELGEQFF.

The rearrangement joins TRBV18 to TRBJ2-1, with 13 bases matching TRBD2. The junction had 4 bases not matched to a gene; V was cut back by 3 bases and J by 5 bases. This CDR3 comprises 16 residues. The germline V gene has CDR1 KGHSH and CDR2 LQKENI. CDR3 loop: CASSPWTSGGDNEQFF. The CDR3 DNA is TGTGCCAGCTCACCTTGGACTAGCGGGGGCGACAATGAGCAGTTCTTC.